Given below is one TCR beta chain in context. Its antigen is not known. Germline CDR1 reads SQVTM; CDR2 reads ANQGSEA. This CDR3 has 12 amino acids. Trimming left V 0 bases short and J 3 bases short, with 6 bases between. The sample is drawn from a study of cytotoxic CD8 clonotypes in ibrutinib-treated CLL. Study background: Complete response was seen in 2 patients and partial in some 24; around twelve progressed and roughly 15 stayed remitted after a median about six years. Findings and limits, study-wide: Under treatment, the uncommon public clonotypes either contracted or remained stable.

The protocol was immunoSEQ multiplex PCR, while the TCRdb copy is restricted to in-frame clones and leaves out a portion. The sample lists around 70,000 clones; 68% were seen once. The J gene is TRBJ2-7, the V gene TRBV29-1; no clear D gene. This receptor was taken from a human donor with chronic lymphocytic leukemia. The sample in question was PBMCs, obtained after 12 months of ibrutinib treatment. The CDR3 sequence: CSVEDTYYEQYF. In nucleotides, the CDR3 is TGCAGCGTTGAAGATACGTACTACGAGCAGTACTTC.